The T cell receptor beta chain described here comes from a study of blood T cell repertoires in COVID-19. Study-level information: T cells, B-cell-depleted T cells, or PBMCs provided the cDNA or gDNA that served as material.

The CDR3 has 14 residues. CDR1 is SGHAT, CDR2 FQDESV, per germline (reference sequence). V was shortened by 3 bases and J by 8 bases, with 15 bases between the two germline ends. Only in-frame clones appear in the TCRdb table, and some are missing; sequencing was by immunoSEQ multiplex PCR. This table has around 70,000 clones, about 92% appearing once. The clonotype comes from a human donor in a cohort sampled during active COVID-19. Sequencing was carried out using peripheral blood. The rearrangement uses TRBV11-1 and TRBJ2-3; tentatively, D is TRBD2 (6 bases). The CDR3 sequence is CASSLEGQRITQYF. CDR3 nucleotides: TGTGCCAGCAGCTTGGAGGGTCAGCGGATTACGCAGTATTTT.